This TCR beta chain was documented in a study of cytomegalovirus exposure and HLA in healthy donors (dated by TCRdb to between 2016 and 2019). Background for the entire study: According to an earlier analysis of around 600 of the donors, roughly 180 million T cells yielded some 120 million unique TCR beta sequences and approximately 300 Gb of sequence data. In a later genetic analysis, genome-wide SNP genotypes for 398 of the 666 donors were used, and that subset was treated as a discovery cohort. To predict cytomegalovirus infection status, the study combined high-throughput TCR immunosequencing, statistical association of individual TCRs with disease status, and machine learning. To study patterns of TCR occurrence, a later analysis re-analyzed previously published TCR beta repertoires from 666 donors and added high-resolution HLA genotyping. An early release covering 500 to 750 HLA-typed donors comprised 300 to 350 gigabases of sequencing data and roughly 85 million unique TCR sequences. Typing coverage varied by locus: about 629-630 donors for A, B, C, DRB1 and DQB1; 522 for DQA1; 600 to 610 for DPA1; approximately 490 for DPB1. Donor age, sex, ethnicity and CMV serostatus were compiled alongside the repertoire data. Every repertoire in the discovery cohort had been generated on one and the same sequencing platform. A separate validation cohort of over a hundred different subjects was used in addition to the 666-subject first cohort. The later analysis used no new phenotypic data to find candidate immune exposures, relying instead on TCR beta sequences and their occurrence across donors. On average, 235,054 unique TCR beta nucleotide sequences were sequenced per donor among roughly 430 genotyped donors of the cohort, with approximately 18% of those sequences being non-productive. In an earlier analysis of around 540 of the donors, high-throughput TCR beta sequencing was used to judge whether each TCR beta V gene segment behaved as functional or pseudogenic. The study aimed to test whether signatures of past pathogen exposure could be identified by cataloging public T cell receptors. About five DR-DQ haplotypes were treated as single units for association and clustering because of strong linkage in the cohort. Both class I and class II loci were covered by HLA typing, at four-digit resolution. The study profiled the T cell repertoires of 500 to 800 subjects by immunosequencing and related them to cytomegalovirus serostatus. The genetic ancestry cluster associated with self-reported Caucasian donors included over 80% of the approximately 410 genotyped donors.

Remarks on this clone: Which antigen it targets is not known. There are no base qualities to consult, and no much larger clone falls within one base.

The cohort consisted of 650 to 850 healthy bone marrow donors. Cohort members were all nominally healthy when sampled, although unrecorded immune exposures were likely present. The donor was CMV seropositive and was included in the group of 290 or so seropositive cohort members. Each donor provided a peripheral blood sample, and peripheral blood mononuclear cells were used for TCR beta sequencing. The Qiagen DNeasy Blood Extraction Kit was used to extract genomic DNA from the blood cell samples. Overall study outcomes, separate from this receptor: The cohort was sequenced for TCR beta chains only, and without alpha or paired-chain data the features that could be detected were limited. A total of 164 TCR beta chains were listed by the study as associated with cytomegalovirus. Strong co-occurrence of HLA alleles, especially DR and DQ, made assigning TCR associations to individual alleles difficult. According to a later analysis, most CMV-associated TCR beta chains appeared to be HLA-restricted, and the HLA associations seemed to be driven largely by CMV exposure. The sequencing pipeline was judged likely to have produced a cluster of highly shared sequence variants as a technical artifact. The only immune exposure information available for the cohort was CMV serostatus. Compared with the approximately 670-donor mean, donors in an Asian-associated ancestry cluster had fewer N-insertions in productive TCRs, according to a later genetic analysis. A later genetic analysis associated a missense DCLRE1C variant with V-gene and J-gene trimming of TCR beta chains, and an independent cohort replicated the association. In an earlier analysis of fewer than 700 of the donors, most TCR beta V segments appeared in productive rearrangements about 90% or about 30% of the time, broadly matching IMGT annotations. A few of the identified cytomegalovirus-associated TCR beta chains were confirmed in vitro to be specific for cytomegalovirus antigens. In both the original and validation cohorts, the classifier was reported to diagnose cytomegalovirus status with high specificity and sensitivity. Because counts were too low, 15 to 20 rarely observed V segments, including chromosome 9 orphons, were left out of the earlier analysis of 500 to 650 of the donors. At a false discovery rate of 0.05, a later analysis linked under 20,000 TCR beta sequences to specific HLA alleles. A further reported finding was that TCR beta sequences accurately predicted the HLA-A and HLA-B alleles for most subjects in the first cohort. In a later analysis, the rate of TCR association differed among HLA loci, with DRB1 alleles having the most associated TCRs and HLA-C alleles having the fewest. Because HLA typing was missing for some donors at each locus, association tests included only the typed subset. Presence/absence analyses assumed roughly uniform sequencing depth across donors, an assumption that may not hold. In a later analysis, HLA-associated TCR beta chains showed more clonal expansion and lower generation probabilities than non-associated chains that were equally common. Linkage disequilibrium might explain the correlated functional status among segregating V segments, but an unknown experimental factor could not be excluded. While some public TCRs were present in many individuals, most TCR sequences turned up only very rarely across donors. Some IMGT-functional V segments, including TRBV6-2 and TRBV6-3, could not be distinguished by the 87-base-pair reads and were therefore excluded. The authors suggested that the approach could potentially be generalized to other disease states and immunological phenotypes. In a later analysis, several top co-occurrence clusters were reported to appear linked to parvovirus B19, influenza, CMV and Epstein-Barr virus.

The germline V and J ends show losses of 5 bases and 4 bases respectively, and no gene match explains 3 bases of the junction. Counted from cysteine to phenylalanine, this CDR3 has 13 amino acids. Solely the CDR3 DNA is kept, with 39 bases framed from the first base. CDR1 SEHNR and CDR2 FQNEAQ are derived from the germline V gene (reference sequence). Library preparation employed the immunoSEQ multiplex PCR assay. For the multiplex PCR, a mixture combining 60 forward primers for TCR Vbeta segments and 13 reverse primers for TCR Jbeta segments was used. The CDR3 region of rearranged TCR beta genes was amplified from genomic DNA with a multiplex PCR assay. Amplified TCR beta libraries were sequenced as 87-base-pair reads on the Illumina HiSeq System. Under the source paper's analysis protocol: A later analysis counted about 80 million unique TCR beta chains across the 670 or so repertoires, and some 11 million of these chains were shared by at least two donors. To remove PCR and sequencing errors, raw reads were error-corrected and collapsed into unique sequences using a nearest-neighbor algorithm that merged closely related sequences. To assign V, D and J gene segments, CDR3 sequences were aligned to IMGT reference sequences. Each retained sequence needed at least a six-nucleotide match to both a V gene segment and a J gene segment. A rearrangement counted as productive if the CDR3 had no stop codons and remained in frame with V and J, and every other rearrangement counted as non-productive. Following IMGT convention, CDR3 was defined as the stretch from the second conserved V-encoded cysteine to the conserved J-encoded phenylalanine. In an earlier analysis of 587 of the donors, sequences lacking an unambiguous match to a single V gene segment were excluded. An earlier analysis of around 600 of the donors classified V segments as functional when productive rearrangements were above 56.7% and as segregating when the standard deviation between donors was above 5%. A statistical classification framework was developed to diagnose cytomegalovirus status using the catalog of TCR beta chain sequences. In a later analysis, V and J genes were assigned by comparing TCR nucleotide sequences against IMGT/GENE-DB human TR gene sequences. In a later analysis, CDR3 sequences and most-parsimonious VDJ recombination scenarios were assigned using the TCRdist pipeline. In a later analysis, every TCR beta chain was defined by the combination of its CDR3 amino acid sequence and its V-gene family, and reads without a unique V-gene family were dropped. As a way to deal with suspected cross-contamination and a sequencing artifact, a later analysis dropped 450 to 600 nucleotide sequences that were highly shared and had low generation probability. In a later analysis, a clonal expansion index was calculated for each public chain from normalized within-repertoire ranks of inferred template counts. In a later analysis, generation probabilities were computed with a VDJ recombination model fitted to out-of-frame rearrangements, and the resulting probabilities were checked against IGoR. Hypergeometric tests were used in a later analysis to score TCR-TCR, TCR-HLA and TCR-CMV co-occurrence, with a repertoire-size bias correction applied to the TCR pairs. False discovery rates were estimated in a later analysis by permuting HLA or CMV assignments 20 times. In a later analysis, co-occurring TCRs were grouped using DBSCAN, and TCRdist sequence similarity was added for clustering within HLA-allele-positive subsets. Co-occurrence clustering excluded repertoires with fewer than 30,000 or more than 120,000 public chains, plus five with anomalous nucleotide sharing. As stored in TCRdb, this immuneACCESS dataset retains in-frame rearrangements with V and J assigned. A fraction of the clones does not appear; measured against another copy, unresolved V genes explain less than half of the discrepancy, and the remainder lacks a known reason. V, J and clone size were drawn from that table, and D and trimming were deduced from the DNA. This sample gives approximately 75,000 clones in total; approximately 80% of them show up just once. About 19% of the sample lies in the top ten.

The chain uses TRBV7-9 and TRBJ1-1, and TRBD1 aligns with 8 junction nucleotides. The clonotype originates from a man between 65 and 80 years old in good health and CMV-seropositive. Material: PBMCs. The CDR3 protein is CASSQTGATEAFF. The nucleotides are TGTGCCAGCAGCCAGACAGGGGCCACTGAAGCTTTCTTT.